The T cell receptor (beta chain) described here comes from a study of PD-1 blockade in classical Hodgkin lymphoma. Described time point: cycle 4 day 1 (C4D1), after 6 weeks of nivolumab. Every one of the patients relapsed after autologous stem cell transplantation (brentuximab vedotin exposure was variable). Using immunoSEQ multiplex PCR, the repertoire was profiled, and TCRdb retains in-frame clones only, with some absent. The table has under 9,000 clones, approximately 88% seen once. Concerning this clone: Antigen: not known.

The CDR3 has 18 residues. The V gene end was trimmed by 1 base and the J gene end by 3 bases; junction bases not matched to a gene: 10. Germline V lookup: CDR1 SGDLS, CDR2 YYNGEE. Study results and limitations: Relative to healthy donors, newly diagnosed patients reportedly had lower baseline TCR diversity, which was reported as lower still in relapsed/refractory patients.

The V call is TRBV9, the J call TRBJ2-2; 9 bases agree with TRBD1. Sequencing was performed on peripheral blood mononuclear cells (PBMCs), taken before the fourth cycle of nivolumab. The receptor was isolated from a human donor with classical Hodgkin lymphoma. CDR3 nucleotide sequence: TGTGCCAGCAGCGTAAGTACTTGGACAGGGGACGACACCGGGGAGCTGTTTTTT. It encodes CASSVSTWTGDDTGELFF.